What follows is one T cell receptor (beta chain) and its context. Antigen specificity is unknown. The germline CDR1 and CDR2 sequences are SGHDT and YYEEEE. V was pared by 0 bases and J by 6 bases, with 1 base of the junction left unmatched. CDR3 length equals 13 residues. The record originates from a study of shared clonotypes between healthy human individuals. Study-level findings and limits: Several donors shared about 5% of their naive CD4 clonotypes.

Some clones are missing from TCRdb's copy, which holds only in-frame ones; the method was immunoSEQ multiplex PCR. The sample shows roughly 2.5 million clones, about 92% of them seen only once. The receptor comes from a man younger than 35 in good health. The chain links TRBV5-6 to TRBJ2-7; TRBD2 agrees at 9 bases. Sequencing input: naive CD4+ T cells sorted from blood. The subset is: CD45RA+ positively selected. The CDR3 is CASSLELAGEQYF. CDR3 DNA: TGTGCCAGCAGCTTGGAACTAGCGGGCGAGCAGTACTTC.